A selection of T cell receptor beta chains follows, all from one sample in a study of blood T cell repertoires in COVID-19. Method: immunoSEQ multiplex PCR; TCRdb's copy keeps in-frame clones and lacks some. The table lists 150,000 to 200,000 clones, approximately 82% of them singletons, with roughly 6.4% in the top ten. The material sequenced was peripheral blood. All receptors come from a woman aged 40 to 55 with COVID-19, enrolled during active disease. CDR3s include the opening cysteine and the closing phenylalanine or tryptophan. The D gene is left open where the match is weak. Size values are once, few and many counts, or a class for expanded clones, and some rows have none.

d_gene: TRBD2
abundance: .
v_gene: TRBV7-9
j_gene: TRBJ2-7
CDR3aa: CASSFAGGAYEQYF
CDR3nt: TGTGCCAGCAGCTTTGCGGGAGGTGCCTACGAGCAGTACTTC

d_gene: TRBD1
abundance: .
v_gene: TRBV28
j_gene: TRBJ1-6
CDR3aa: CASSFTGGNSPLHF
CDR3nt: TGTGCCAGCAGTTTTACAGGGGGGAATTCACCCCTCCACTTT

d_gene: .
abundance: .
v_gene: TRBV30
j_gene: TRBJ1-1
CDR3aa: CAWSRGTEAFF
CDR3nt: TGTGCCTGGAGTAGGGGCACTGAAGCTTTCTTT

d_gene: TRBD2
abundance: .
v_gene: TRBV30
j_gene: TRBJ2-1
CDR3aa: CACHGLGLSNEQFF
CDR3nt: TGTGCCTGCCATGGACTAGGGTTGTCCAATGAGCAGTTCTTC

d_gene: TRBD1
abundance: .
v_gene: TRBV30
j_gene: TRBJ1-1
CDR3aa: CAWSLGDRGRGTEAFF
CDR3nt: TGTGCCTGGAGTTTAGGGGACAGGGGGCGCGGCACTGAAGCTTTCTTT

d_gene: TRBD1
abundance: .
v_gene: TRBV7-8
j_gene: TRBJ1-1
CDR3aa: CASSSPGGSGTGNTEAFF
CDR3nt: TGTGCCAGCAGCTCGCCGGGAGGTTCCGGGACAGGGAACACTGAAGCTTTCTTT

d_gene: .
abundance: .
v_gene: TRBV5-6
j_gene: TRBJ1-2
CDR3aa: CASSPGEGHGYTF
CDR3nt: TGTGCCAGCAGCCCGGGGGAGGGCCACGGCTACACCTTC

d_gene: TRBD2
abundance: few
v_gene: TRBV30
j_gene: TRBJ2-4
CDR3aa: CAWSTISSGRLNIQYF
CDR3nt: TGTGCCTGGAGTACAATCTCTAGCGGGAGGTTAAACATTCAGTACTTC

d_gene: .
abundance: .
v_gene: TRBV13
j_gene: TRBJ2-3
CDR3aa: CASSPIRLYTDTQYF
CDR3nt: TGTGCCAGCAGCCCAATTCGACTTTACACAGATACGCAGTATTTT

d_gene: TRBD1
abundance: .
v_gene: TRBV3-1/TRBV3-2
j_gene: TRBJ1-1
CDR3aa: CASSRQGGFGTEAFF
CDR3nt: TGTGCCAGCAGCCGGCAAGGGGGCTTCGGCACTGAAGCTTTCTTT

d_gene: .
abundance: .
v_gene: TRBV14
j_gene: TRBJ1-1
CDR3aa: CASSQYQRGTEAFF
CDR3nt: TGTGCCAGCAGCCAATACCAAAGGGGGACTGAAGCTTTCTTT

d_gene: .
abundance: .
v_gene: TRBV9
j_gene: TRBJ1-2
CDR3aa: CASSRGGAKPPNYGYTF
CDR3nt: TGTGCCAGCAGCCGCGGAGGTGCGAAACCCCCCAACTATGGCTACACCTTC

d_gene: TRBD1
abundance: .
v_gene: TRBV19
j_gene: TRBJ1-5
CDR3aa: CASSGRDRRLNQPQHF
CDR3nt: TGTGCCAGTAGTGGGAGGGACAGGCGTCTCAATCAGCCCCAGCATTTT

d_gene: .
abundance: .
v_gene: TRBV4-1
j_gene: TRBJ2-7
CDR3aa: CASSQEKWREMREQYF
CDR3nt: TGCGCCAGCAGCCAAGAGAAATGGAGGGAGATGCGCGAGCAGTACTTC

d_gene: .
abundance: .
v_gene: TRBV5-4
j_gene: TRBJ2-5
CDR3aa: CASSLHISQETQYF
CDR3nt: TGTGCCAGCAGCTTGCACATCTCCCAAGAGACCCAGTACTTC

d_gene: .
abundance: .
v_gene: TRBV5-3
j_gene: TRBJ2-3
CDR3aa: CAPSLGQDTQYF
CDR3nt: TGTGCCCCAAGCTTGGGGCAAGATACGCAGTATTTT

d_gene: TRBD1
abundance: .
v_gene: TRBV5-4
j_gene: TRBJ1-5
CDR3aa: CASSPGTESNQPQHF
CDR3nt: TGTGCCAGCAGTCCCGGGACAGAGAGCAATCAGCCCCAGCATTTT

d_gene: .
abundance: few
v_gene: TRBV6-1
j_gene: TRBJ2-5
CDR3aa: CASSDNYNRGTQYF
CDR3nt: TGTGCCAGCAGTGATAACTACAATCGTGGGACCCAGTACTTC

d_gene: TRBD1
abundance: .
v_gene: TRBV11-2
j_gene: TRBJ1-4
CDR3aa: CASSLGTGDLFF
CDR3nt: TGTGCCAGCAGCTTGGGGACAGGGGACCTGTTTTTT

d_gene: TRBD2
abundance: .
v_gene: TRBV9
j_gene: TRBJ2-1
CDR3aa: CASSELAGVYNEQFF
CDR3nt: TGTGCCAGCAGCGAGCTAGCGGGGGTTTACAATGAGCAGTTCTTC

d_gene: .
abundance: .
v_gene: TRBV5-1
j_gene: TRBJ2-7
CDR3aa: CASRDTTYEQYF
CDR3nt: TGCGCCAGCAGGGACACAACCTACGAGCAGTACTTC

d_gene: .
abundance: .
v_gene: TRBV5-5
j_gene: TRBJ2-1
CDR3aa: CASSLVLGQNEQFF
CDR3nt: TGTGCCAGCAGCTTGGTGTTAGGACAGAATGAGCAGTTCTTC

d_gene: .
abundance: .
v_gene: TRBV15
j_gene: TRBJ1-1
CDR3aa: CATSSTMFTEAFF
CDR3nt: TGTGCCACCAGCAGTACAATGTTCACTGAAGCTTTCTTT

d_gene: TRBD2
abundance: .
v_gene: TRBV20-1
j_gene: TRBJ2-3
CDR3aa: CSASVTSVSTDTQYF
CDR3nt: TGCAGTGCTAGTGTGACTAGCGTTAGCACAGATACGCAGTATTTT

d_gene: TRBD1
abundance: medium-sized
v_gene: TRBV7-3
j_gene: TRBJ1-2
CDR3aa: CASSQRGQGDGYTF
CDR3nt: TGTGCCAGCAGCCAAAGGGGGCAGGGGGATGGCTACACCTTC

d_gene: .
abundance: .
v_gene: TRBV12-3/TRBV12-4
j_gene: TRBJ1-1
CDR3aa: CASRRLSEAFF
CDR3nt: TGTGCCAGCAGACGGTTGTCTGAAGCTTTCTTT

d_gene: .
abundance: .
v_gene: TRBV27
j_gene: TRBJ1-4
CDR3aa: CASSLSYGAPNEKLFF
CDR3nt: TGTGCCAGCAGTTTGAGTTATGGTGCCCCTAATGAAAAACTGTTTTTT

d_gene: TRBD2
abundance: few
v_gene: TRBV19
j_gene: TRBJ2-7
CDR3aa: CASSTGLAEYEQYF
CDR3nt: TGTGCCAGTAGTACAGGACTAGCAGAATACGAGCAGTACTTC

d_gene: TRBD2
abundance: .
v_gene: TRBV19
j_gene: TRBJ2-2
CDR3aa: CASTSRAGWNTGELFF
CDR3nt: TGTGCCAGTACCTCCCGAGCGGGGTGGAACACCGGGGAGCTGTTTTTT

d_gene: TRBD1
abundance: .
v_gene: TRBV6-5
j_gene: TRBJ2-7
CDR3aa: CASSSGTGPYEQYF
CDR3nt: TGTGCCAGCAGTTCCGGGACAGGGCCCTACGAGCAGTACTTC

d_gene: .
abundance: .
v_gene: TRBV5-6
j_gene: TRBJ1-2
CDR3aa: CASSLASGRSF
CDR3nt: TGTGCCAGCAGCTTGGCGTCCGGGAGGTCCTTC

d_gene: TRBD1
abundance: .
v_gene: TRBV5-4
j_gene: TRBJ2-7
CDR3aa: CASSRQGLYEQYF
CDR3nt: TGTGCCAGCAGCAGACAGGGCCTCTACGAGCAGTACTTC

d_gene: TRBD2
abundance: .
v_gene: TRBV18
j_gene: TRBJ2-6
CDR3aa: CASSPGTSGTGANVLTF
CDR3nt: TGTGCCAGCTCACCCGGGACTAGCGGGACTGGGGCCAACGTCCTGACTTTC

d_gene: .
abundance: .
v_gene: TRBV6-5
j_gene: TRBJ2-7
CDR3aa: CASRRVPAEGYEQYF
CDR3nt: TGTGCCAGCCGCCGGGTTCCAGCGGAGGGATACGAGCAGTACTTC

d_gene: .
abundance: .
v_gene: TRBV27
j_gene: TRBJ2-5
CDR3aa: CASSFSGDNQETQYF
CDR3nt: TGTGCCAGCAGTTTTTCAGGGGACAACCAAGAGACCCAGTACTTC

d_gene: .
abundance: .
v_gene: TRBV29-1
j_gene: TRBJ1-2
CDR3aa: CSVAEGTFYGYTF
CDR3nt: TGCAGCGTTGCGGAGGGGACCTTCTATGGCTACACCTTC

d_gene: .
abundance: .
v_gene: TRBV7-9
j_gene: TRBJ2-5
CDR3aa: CASSRPSGRQETQYF
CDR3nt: TGTGCCAGCAGCCGCCCATCTGGTCGGCAAGAGACCCAGTACTTC

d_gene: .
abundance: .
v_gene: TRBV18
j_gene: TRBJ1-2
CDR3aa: CASSPGANYGYTF
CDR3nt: TGTGCCAGCTCACCTGGAGCTAACTATGGCTACACCTTC

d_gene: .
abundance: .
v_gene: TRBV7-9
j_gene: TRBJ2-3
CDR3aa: CASSLEGSTDTQYF
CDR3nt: TGTGCCAGCAGCTTAGAGGGGAGCACAGATACGCAGTATTTT

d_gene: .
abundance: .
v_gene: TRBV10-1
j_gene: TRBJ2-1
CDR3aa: CASSFSSSYNEQFF
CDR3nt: TGCGCCAGCAGTTTTAGTAGCTCCTACAATGAGCAGTTCTTC

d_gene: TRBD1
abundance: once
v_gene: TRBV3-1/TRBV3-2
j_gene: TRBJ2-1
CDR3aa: CASSQRPPSFDRVGNEQFF
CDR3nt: TGTGCCAGCAGCCAAAGGCCCCCATCGTTTGACAGGGTGGGCAATGAGCAGTTCTTC

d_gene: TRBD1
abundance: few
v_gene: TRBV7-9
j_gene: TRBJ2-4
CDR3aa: CASSKPLGQGENIQYF
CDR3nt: TGTGCCAGCAGCAAACCACTGGGACAGGGGGAAAACATTCAGTACTTC

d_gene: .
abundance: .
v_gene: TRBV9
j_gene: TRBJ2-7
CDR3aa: CASSVGTKTYEQYF
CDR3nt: TGTGCCAGCAGCGTAGGGACAAAAACCTACGAGCAGTACTTC